These T cell receptor beta chains were read from a single sample in a study of response to subunit inactivated influenza vaccine. TCRdb reprocessed the RT-PCR reads via MiXCR and lists one record per CDR3 protein. The sample has about 780,000 distinct CDR3 sequences, approximately 18% seen once; the top ten hold about a tenth. The sample here was PBMCs from blood, taken roughly 5 days after vaccination. The receptors here all came from a man aged 50-60 years who received an inactivated influenza vaccine. Both conserved end residues are part of each CDR3. Fields, in order: clone size, J gene, D gene, V gene, CDR3 protein, CDR3 DNA. The D gene is left open where the match is weak. Expanded clones get a size class; other rows say once, few or many, or leave the size out.

clone_size: many
j_call: TRBJ2-3
d_call: TRBD2
v_call: TRBV20-1
cdr3_aa: CSARTSGMEDTQYF
cdr3_nt: TGCAGTGCAAGGACTAGCGGGATGGAGGATACGCAGTATTTT

clone_size: -
j_call: TRBJ2-2
d_call: -
v_call: TRBV6-2/TRBV6-3
cdr3_aa: CASSRTLNTGELFF
cdr3_nt: TGTGCCAGCAGTAGGACTTTAAACACCGGGGAGCTGTTTTTT

clone_size: -
j_call: TRBJ1-2
d_call: -
v_call: TRBV4-1
cdr3_aa: CASSQDSSAYTNYGYSF
cdr3_nt: TGCGCCAGCAGCCAAGATTCTTCGGCTTATACTAACTATGGCTACTCCTTC

clone_size: few
j_call: TRBJ2-7
d_call: -
v_call: TRBV7-6
cdr3_aa: CASSLGGRREQYF
cdr3_nt: TGTGCCAGCAGCTTGGGGGGTAGGCGAGAGCAGTACTTC

clone_size: few
j_call: TRBJ2-1
d_call: -
v_call: TRBV5-1
cdr3_aa: CASSSGTSSTEQFF
cdr3_nt: TGCGCCAGCAGCTCCGGGACAAGCTCTACAGAGCAGTTCTTC

clone_size: -
j_call: TRBJ2-1
d_call: TRBD2
v_call: TRBV5-1
cdr3_aa: CASSFPSGSYNEQFF
cdr3_nt: TGCGCCAGCAGCTTTCCTAGCGGGAGTTATAATGAGCAGTTCTTC

clone_size: -
j_call: TRBJ2-3
d_call: TRBD1
v_call: TRBV24-1
cdr3_aa: CATSDSWTGGPNTDTQYF
cdr3_nt: TGTGCCACCAGTGATTCATGGACAGGGGGTCCCAACACAGATACGCAGTATTTT

clone_size: -
j_call: TRBJ2-5
d_call: -
v_call: TRBV4-3
cdr3_aa: CASSQDVGETQYF
cdr3_nt: TGCGCCAGCAGCCAAGACGTCGGTGAGACCCAGTACTTC

clone_size: few
j_call: TRBJ2-7
d_call: -
v_call: TRBV7-9
cdr3_aa: CASSFVAGKKAYEQYF
cdr3_nt: TGTGCCAGCAGCTTCGTGGCAGGGAAAAAGGCCTACGAGCAGTACTTC

clone_size: -
j_call: TRBJ2-2
d_call: TRBD2
v_call: TRBV4-2
cdr3_aa: CASSQDPLAVNTGELFF
cdr3_nt: TGTGCCAGCAGCCAAGATCCCCTAGCGGTAAACACCGGGGAGCTGTTTTTT

clone_size: -
j_call: TRBJ2-5
d_call: -
v_call: TRBV7-9
cdr3_aa: CASSFMVGGQETQYF
cdr3_nt: TGTGCCAGCAGCTTTATGGTCGGGGGACAAGAGACCCAGTACTTC

clone_size: few
j_call: TRBJ2-7
d_call: -
v_call: TRBV28
cdr3_aa: CASSLPGGSPEQYF
cdr3_nt: TGTGCCAGCAGTTTACCCGGGGGATCGCCCGAGCAGTACTTC

clone_size: few
j_call: TRBJ2-1
d_call: -
v_call: TRBV20-1
cdr3_aa: CSASDGGREPRDEQFF
cdr3_nt: TGCAGTGCTAGCGACGGGGGGCGGGAGCCCAGGGATGAGCAGTTCTTC

clone_size: -
j_call: TRBJ2-7
d_call: TRBD1
v_call: TRBV4-1
cdr3_aa: CASSRIGQGSQYEQYF
cdr3_nt: TGCGCCAGCAGCCGGATTGGACAGGGCTCCCAGTACGAGCAGTACTTC

clone_size: -
j_call: TRBJ2-5
d_call: TRBD1
v_call: TRBV20-1
cdr3_aa: CSVSQGWETQYF
cdr3_nt: TGCAGTGTCTCACAGGGGTGGGAGACCCAGTACTTC

clone_size: few
j_call: TRBJ2-7
d_call: TRBD1
v_call: TRBV7-9
cdr3_aa: CASSLTGGYYEQYF
cdr3_nt: TGTGCCAGCAGCTTAACAGGGGGATACTACGAGCAGTACTTC

clone_size: few
j_call: TRBJ2-7
d_call: TRBD2
v_call: TRBV13
cdr3_aa: CASSLRTSGRSYEQYF
cdr3_nt: TGTGCCAGCAGCCTGAGGACTAGCGGGAGGTCCTACGAGCAGTACTTC

clone_size: many
j_call: TRBJ2-2
d_call: -
v_call: TRBV28
cdr3_aa: CASTFYRVAGELFF
cdr3_nt: TGTGCCAGCACTTTTTACAGGGTTGCCGGGGAGCTGTTTTTT

clone_size: few
j_call: TRBJ1-1
d_call: -
v_call: TRBV4-2
cdr3_aa: CASSQGITTEAFF
cdr3_nt: TGTGCCAGCAGCCAGGGCATTACCACTGAAGCTTTCTTT

clone_size: many
j_call: TRBJ2-3
d_call: -
v_call: TRBV4-3
cdr3_aa: CASSQDRPTDTQYF
cdr3_nt: TGCGCCAGCAGCCAAGACCGCCCTACAGATACGCAGTATTTT

clone_size: few
j_call: TRBJ2-5
d_call: -
v_call: TRBV20-1
cdr3_aa: CSARDLVPQYF
cdr3_nt: TGCAGTGCTAGAGATCTAGTGCCCCAGTACTTC

clone_size: few
j_call: TRBJ2-5
d_call: -
v_call: TRBV7-2
cdr3_aa: CASSPVLQETQYF
cdr3_nt: TGTGCCAGCAGCCCGGTACTCCAAGAGACCCAGTACTTC

clone_size: many
j_call: TRBJ2-1
d_call: -
v_call: TRBV11-2
cdr3_aa: CASSLDRRGGGFF
cdr3_nt: TGTGCCAGCAGCTTAGATCGGCGCGGAGGGGGATTCTTC

clone_size: -
j_call: TRBJ2-7
d_call: -
v_call: TRBV27
cdr3_aa: CDSSLKRGGAIYEQYF
cdr3_nt: TGTGACAGCAGTTTAAAGCGAGGGGGGGCAATCTACGAGCAGTACTTC

clone_size: many
j_call: TRBJ2-1
d_call: TRBD2
v_call: TRBV12-3/TRBV12-4
cdr3_aa: CASSSTSGGAVNEQFF
cdr3_nt: TGTGCCAGCAGTTCTACTAGCGGGGGGGCTGTCAATGAGCAGTTCTTC

clone_size: -
j_call: TRBJ2-1
d_call: -
v_call: TRBV5-1
cdr3_aa: CASSLESASYNEQFF
cdr3_nt: TGCGCCAGCAGCTTGGAGTCAGCCTCCTACAATGAGCAGTTCTTC

clone_size: few
j_call: TRBJ2-3
d_call: -
v_call: TRBV5-1
cdr3_aa: CASSLGADPTDTQYF
cdr3_nt: TGCGCCAGCAGCTTGGGGGCGGACCCCACAGATACGCAGTATTTT

clone_size: few
j_call: TRBJ2-3
d_call: TRBD1
v_call: TRBV20-1
cdr3_aa: CSAEGTGGTDTQYF
cdr3_nt: TGCAGTGCAGAAGGGACAGGGGGCACAGATACGCAGTATTTT

clone_size: many
j_call: TRBJ2-7
d_call: TRBD2
v_call: TRBV20-1
cdr3_aa: CSAGTSGVYEQYF
cdr3_nt: TGCAGTGCCGGGACTAGCGGGGTCTACGAGCAGTACTTC

clone_size: few
j_call: TRBJ2-1
d_call: -
v_call: TRBV7-9
cdr3_aa: CASSLDQAGFF
cdr3_nt: TGTGCCAGCAGCTTAGACCAGGCTGGGTTCTTC

clone_size: -
j_call: TRBJ1-6
d_call: -
v_call: TRBV6-1
cdr3_aa: CASSPSTSVSPLHF
cdr3_nt: TGTGCCAGCTCCCCGTCCACATCGGTATCACCCCTCCACTTT

clone_size: once
j_call: TRBJ1-1
d_call: -
v_call: TRBV10-3
cdr3_aa: CAIRGQRTENTEAFF
cdr3_nt: TGTGCCATCAGAGGACAGAGGACCGAGAACACTGAAGCTTTCTTT

clone_size: -
j_call: TRBJ2-2
d_call: TRBD1
v_call: TRBV10-3
cdr3_aa: CAISPRDRAAGELFF
cdr3_nt: TGTGCCATCTCCCCCCGGGACAGGGCGGCCGGGGAGCTGTTTTTT

clone_size: -
j_call: TRBJ2-7
d_call: TRBD1
v_call: TRBV6-2/TRBV6-3
cdr3_aa: CASSYSAGGDEQYF
cdr3_nt: TGTGCCAGCAGTTACTCGGCAGGGGGCGACGAGCAGTACTTC

clone_size: -
j_call: TRBJ1-5
d_call: -
v_call: TRBV20-1
cdr3_aa: CSAREGPLSNQPQHF
cdr3_nt: TGCAGTGCTAGAGAGGGCCCCCTTAGCAATCAGCCCCAGCATTTT

clone_size: few
j_call: TRBJ2-4
d_call: -
v_call: TRBV6-2/TRBV6-3
cdr3_aa: CATRTGGLNSRSIQYF
cdr3_nt: TGTGCCACCCGGACTGGGGGCTTGAATTCCCGCAGCATTCAGTACTTC

clone_size: -
j_call: TRBJ1-2
d_call: TRBD1
v_call: TRBV20-1
cdr3_aa: CSVRDRGEKGYTF
cdr3_nt: TGCAGTGTCCGGGACAGGGGGGAGAAGGGCTACACCTTC

clone_size: -
j_call: TRBJ1-2
d_call: -
v_call: TRBV4-1
cdr3_aa: CASSQQPVYGYTF
cdr3_nt: TGCGCCAGCAGCCAGCAGCCCGTATATGGCTACACCTTC

clone_size: -
j_call: TRBJ2-5
d_call: -
v_call: TRBV5-1
cdr3_aa: CASSGLLGEETQYF
cdr3_nt: TGCGCCAGCAGCGGGCTCTTGGGGGAGGAGACCCAGTACTTC

clone_size: many
j_call: TRBJ2-4
d_call: -
v_call: TRBV6-2/TRBV6-3
cdr3_aa: CASSYSQDGKNIQYF
cdr3_nt: TGTGCCAGCAGTTACTCGCAGGATGGCAAAAACATTCAGTACTTC

clone_size: -
j_call: TRBJ2-7
d_call: TRBD1
v_call: TRBV6-1
cdr3_aa: CASRRWGQGLYEQYF
cdr3_nt: TGTGCCAGCAGACGGTGGGGACAGGGCCTCTACGAGCAGTACTTC

clone_size: -
j_call: TRBJ2-7
d_call: -
v_call: TRBV6-1
cdr3_aa: CASIRGTGSSYEQYF
cdr3_nt: TGTGCCAGCATCCGAGGCACAGGCTCCTCCTACGAGCAGTACTTC

clone_size: -
j_call: TRBJ1-1
d_call: -
v_call: TRBV12-3/TRBV12-4
cdr3_aa: CASSVIRGNTEAFF
cdr3_nt: TGTGCCAGCAGTGTCATCAGGGGCAACACTGAAGCTTTCTTT

clone_size: few
j_call: TRBJ1-2
d_call: -
v_call: TRBV7-2
cdr3_aa: CASTLQTGPSYGYTF
cdr3_nt: TGTGCCAGCACACTGCAAACGGGACCGTCCTATGGCTACACCTTC

clone_size: few
j_call: TRBJ1-4
d_call: TRBD1
v_call: TRBV28
cdr3_aa: CASSPWTGGEKLFF
cdr3_nt: TGTGCCAGCAGTCCTTGGACAGGGGGCGAAAAACTGTTTTTT

clone_size: -
j_call: TRBJ2-1
d_call: -
v_call: TRBV9
cdr3_aa: CASQSRDNYNEQFF
cdr3_nt: TGTGCCAGCCAGTCCCGGGACAATTACAATGAGCAGTTCTTC

clone_size: many
j_call: TRBJ2-2
d_call: -
v_call: TRBV7-2
cdr3_aa: CASSPSRTGELFF
cdr3_nt: TGTGCCAGCAGCCCATCAAGAACCGGGGAGCTGTTTTTT

clone_size: -
j_call: TRBJ2-5
d_call: -
v_call: TRBV18
cdr3_aa: CASSPPRGGKETQYF
cdr3_nt: TGTGCCAGCTCACCACCTCGTGGGGGGAAAGAGACCCAGTACTTC

clone_size: few
j_call: TRBJ2-5
d_call: TRBD2
v_call: TRBV6-2/TRBV6-3
cdr3_aa: CASSRGLAGLETQYF
cdr3_nt: TGTGCCAGCAGCCGAGGACTAGCGGGGTTGGAGACCCAGTACTTC

clone_size: -
j_call: TRBJ2-5
d_call: TRBD2
v_call: TRBV7-9
cdr3_aa: CASSLGLAVQGTQYF
cdr3_nt: TGTGCCAGCAGCTTAGGACTAGCGGTCCAAGGAACCCAGTACTTC

clone_size: -
j_call: TRBJ2-2
d_call: -
v_call: TRBV29-1
cdr3_aa: CSVEAGLTGELFF
cdr3_nt: TGCAGCGTTGAAGCTGGACTCACCGGGGAGCTGTTTTTT

clone_size: few
j_call: TRBJ2-5
d_call: -
v_call: TRBV7-9
cdr3_aa: CASSFMGLEGETQYF
cdr3_nt: TGTGCCAGCAGCTTTATGGGACTCGAGGGGGAGACCCAGTACTTC

clone_size: few
j_call: TRBJ1-1
d_call: -
v_call: TRBV7-2
cdr3_aa: CASSLDAAMNTEAFF
cdr3_nt: TGTGCCAGCAGCTTAGATGCAGCCATGAACACTGAAGCTTTCTTT

clone_size: -
j_call: TRBJ2-4
d_call: TRBD1
v_call: TRBV2
cdr3_aa: CASTTDRVAKNIQYF
cdr3_nt: TGTGCCAGCACGACCGACAGGGTAGCCAAAAACATTCAGTACTTC

clone_size: few
j_call: TRBJ2-3
d_call: TRBD1
v_call: TRBV4-1
cdr3_aa: CASRHAGTAGTDTQYF
cdr3_nt: TGCGCCAGCAGGCACGCTGGGACAGCCGGAACAGATACGCAGTATTTT

clone_size: few
j_call: TRBJ2-1
d_call: TRBD2
v_call: TRBV5-1
cdr3_aa: CASSLAASGGGNEQFF
cdr3_nt: TGCGCCAGCAGCTTGGCGGCTAGCGGGGGGGGCAATGAGCAGTTCTTC